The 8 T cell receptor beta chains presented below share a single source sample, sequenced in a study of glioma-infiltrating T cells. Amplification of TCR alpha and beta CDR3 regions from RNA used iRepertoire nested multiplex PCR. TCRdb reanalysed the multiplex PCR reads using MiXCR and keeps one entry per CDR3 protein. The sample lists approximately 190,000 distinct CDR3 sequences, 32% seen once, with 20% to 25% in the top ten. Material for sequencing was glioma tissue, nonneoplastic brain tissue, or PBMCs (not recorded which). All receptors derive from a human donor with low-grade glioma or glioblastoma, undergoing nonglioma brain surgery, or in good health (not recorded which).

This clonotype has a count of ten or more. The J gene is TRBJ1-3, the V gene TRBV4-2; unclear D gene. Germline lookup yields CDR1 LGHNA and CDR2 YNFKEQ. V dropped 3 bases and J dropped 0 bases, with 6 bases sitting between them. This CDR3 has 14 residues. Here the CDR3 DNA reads TGTGCCAGCAGCCATGGGTACTCTGGAAACACCATATATTTT. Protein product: CASSHGYSGNTIYF.

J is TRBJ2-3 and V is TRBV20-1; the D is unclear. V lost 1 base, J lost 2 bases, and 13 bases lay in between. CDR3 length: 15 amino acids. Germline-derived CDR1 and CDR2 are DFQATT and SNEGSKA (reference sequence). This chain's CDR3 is CSARAPGRATDTQYF. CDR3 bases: TGCAGTGCTAGAGCTCCTGGCCGCGCCACAGATACGCAGTATTTT.

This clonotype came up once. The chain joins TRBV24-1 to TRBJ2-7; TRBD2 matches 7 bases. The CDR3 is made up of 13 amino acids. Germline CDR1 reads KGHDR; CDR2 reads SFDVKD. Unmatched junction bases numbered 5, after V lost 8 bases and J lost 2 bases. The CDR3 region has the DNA TGTGCCACCATAAGACGGGGGGCCTACGAGCAGTACTTC. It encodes CATIRRGAYEQYF.

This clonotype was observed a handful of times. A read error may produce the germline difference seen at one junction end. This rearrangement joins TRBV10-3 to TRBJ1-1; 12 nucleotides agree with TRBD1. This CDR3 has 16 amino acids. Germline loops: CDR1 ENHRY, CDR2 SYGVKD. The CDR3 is CAISEGTGGMNTEALF. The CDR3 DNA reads TGTGCCATCAGTGAGGGGACAGGGGGCATGAACACTGAAGCTCTCTTT.

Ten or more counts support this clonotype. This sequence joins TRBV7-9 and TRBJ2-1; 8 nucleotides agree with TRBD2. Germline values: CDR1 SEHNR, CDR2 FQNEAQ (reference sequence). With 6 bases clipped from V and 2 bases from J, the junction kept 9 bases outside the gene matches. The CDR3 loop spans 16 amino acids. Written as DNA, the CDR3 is TGTGCCAGCAGTCCGTTGGGCGGGAGGACCTACAATGAGCAGTTCTTC. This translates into CASSPLGGRTYNEQFF.

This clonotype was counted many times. CDR3 region: CASTPSDSNQPQHF. The CDR3 DNA reads TGTGCCAGCACCCCTTCGGATAGCAATCAGCCCCAGCATTTT. The V call is TRBV28, the J call TRBJ1-5; D not certain. CDR1 MDHEN and CDR2 SYDVKM come from the germline V gene. This CDR3 is built from 14 residues. Deletions cut 7 bases from V and 0 bases from J, with 10 bases between.

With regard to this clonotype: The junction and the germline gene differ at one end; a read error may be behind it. This CDR3 reads CSVEGLAGAKSYNQQFF. The CDR3 DNA reads as TGCAGCGTAGAGGGACTAGCGGGAGCAAAATCCTACAATCAGCAGTTCTTC. V and J are TRBV29-1 and TRBJ2-1, with TRBD2 matching over 14 bases. This CDR3 contains 17 residues. From germline, CDR1 is SQVTM and CDR2 ANQGSEA.

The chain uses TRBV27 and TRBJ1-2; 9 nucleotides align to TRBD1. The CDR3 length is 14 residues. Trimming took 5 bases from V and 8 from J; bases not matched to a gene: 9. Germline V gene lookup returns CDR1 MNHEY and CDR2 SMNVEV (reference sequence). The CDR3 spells CASSAPGQGRGYTF. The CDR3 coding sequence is TGTGCCAGCAGTGCCCCAGGACAGGGGAGGGGCTACACCTTC.